These 10 T cell receptor beta chains share one sample of origin, sequenced in a study of shared clonotypes between healthy human individuals. Profiling relied on immunoSEQ multiplex PCR, and the TCRdb table lists in-frame clones only, not all of them. The table shows a few hundred thousand clones, with approximately 70% occurring only once. Sequencing was carried out using memory CD4+ T cells sorted from blood. Sample subset: CD45RA-negative fraction. All receptors come from a man aged 25 to 40 in good health.

This clone was counted only a few times. The chain has TRBV2 and TRBJ1-2; D is perhaps TRBD1 (6 bases). This CDR3 spans 11 amino acids. Looked up from germline, CDR1 is SNHLY and CDR2 is FYNNEI. Trimming left V 8 bases short and J 10 bases short, with 14 bases between. The CDR3 coding sequence is TGTGCCAGCGAGGGGACACCCAACTACACCTTC. Translated, it gives CASEGTPNYTF.

The chain is built from TRBV18 and TRBJ2-7, with D possibly being TRBD2 (5 bases). The CDR3 consists of 15 residues. From germline, CDR1 is KGHSH and CDR2 LQKENI. Trimming removed 2 bases from V and 7 bases from J, with 18 bases in between. The CDR3 sequence is CASSPELGTSGEQYF. CDR3 DNA: TGTGCCAGCTCACCAGAACTAGGTACTTCGGGTGAGCAGTACTTC.

The chain joins TRBV4-3 to TRBJ1-2; D ambiguous. Germline CDR1 LGHNA, CDR2 YSLEER. The CDR3 is made up of 14 amino acids. V was cut by 4 bases and J by 2 bases, with 11 bases left in between. The CDR3 region is CASSLSLGNYGYTF. For the CDR3, the DNA is TGCGCCAGCAGCCTAAGTTTAGGGAACTATGGCTACACCTTC.

The chain is built from TRBV19 and TRBJ1-5; D uncertain. The CDR3 is 15 residues long. V dropped 0 bases and J dropped 7 bases, with 13 bases sitting between them. Germline lookup yields CDR1 LNHDA and CDR2 SQIVND (reference sequence). CDR3 loop: CASSIDLGGMQPQHF. CDR3 bases: TGTGCCAGTAGTATAGATCTGGGAGGGATGCAGCCCCAGCATTTT.

V gene TRBV5-1 combines with J gene TRBJ2-2; 8 bases agree with TRBD2. Germline CDR1 SGHRS, CDR2 YFSETQ. After removal of 3 bases from V and 4 bases from J, the junction contained 5 bases not matched to a gene. The CDR3 totals 15 residues. The CDR3 region has the DNA TGCGCCAGCAGCTCGACTAGCGTAGTCACCGGGGAGCTGTTTTTT. Its protein product is CASSSTSVVTGELFF.

The V and J genes are TRBV28 and TRBJ1-4; D might be TRBD1 (5 bases). The CDR3 covers 16 residues. V lost 6 bases and J lost 2, with 16 bases in between. The germline gives CDR1 MDHEN, CDR2 SYDVKM. Here the CDR3 DNA reads TGTGCCAGCAGCAGGGCCATTCAGGAGACTAATGAAAAACTGTTTTTT. This sequence encodes CASSRAIQETNEKLFF.

V gene TRBV11-2 combines with J gene TRBJ2-1; 8 nucleotides align to TRBD2. The CDR3 is 16 amino acids. J gave up 9 bases and V 2 bases, and 12 bases lay outside the gene matches. CDR1 is SGHAT, CDR2 FQNNGV, per germline. The CDR3 protein is CASSLSFRGRLGEQFF. The DNA of the CDR3 is TGTGCCAGCAGCTTAAGCTTCCGCGGGAGGCTCGGTGAGCAGTTCTTC.

The chain links TRBV11-2 to TRBJ2-3, with unresolved D. V was pared by 7 bases and J by 7 bases, with 15 bases between. CDR3 length: 13 amino acids. From germline, CDR1 is SGHAT and CDR2 FQNNGV. Here the CDR3 reads CASTIWAPYTQYF. CDR3 in DNA: TGTGCCAGCACCATTTGGGCCCCTTATACGCAGTATTTT.

This clone has a single count. The chain is built from TRBV7-2 and TRBJ2-3; D unresolved. Deletions cut 6 bases from V and 6 bases from J, with 10 bases between. Per the germline V gene, CDR1 is SGHTA and CDR2 is FQGNSA. This CDR3 spans 12 amino acids. This CDR3 is CASRLLGDTQYF. CDR3 DNA sequence: TGTGCCAGCAGGTTGCTTGGGGATACGCAGTATTTT. Using reference TRBV7-2 and TRBJ2-3 for the parts outside the CDR3, the full variable domain is GAGVSQSPSNKVTEKGKDVELRCDPISGHTALYWYRQSLGQGLEFLIYFQGNSAPDKSGLPSDRFSAERTGGSVSTLTIQRTQQEDSAVYLCASRLLGDTQYFGPGTRLTVL.

This clone was picked up a small number of times. The chain uses TRBV6-6 and TRBJ2-2; 8 nucleotides agree with TRBD2. Germline-derived CDR1 and CDR2 are MNHNY and SVGAGI (reference sequence). Losses at the gene ends were 7 bases for V and 5 bases for J; bases not matched to a gene: 12. The CDR3 has 16 amino acids. The CDR3 is CASKPTSGHGTGELFF. CDR3 sequence (DNA): TGTGCCAGCAAACCCACTAGCGGACATGGGACCGGGGAGCTGTTTTTT.